The text below deals with one TCR beta chain. What it binds is unknown. Time point described: week 23, last vaccination. The vaccine gave 300 ug of a 20-mer mutant IDH1 peptide subcutaneously per dose. Newly diagnosed WHO grade 3 or 4 IDH1-mutant, ATRX-lost astrocytomas were identified in the donors. The data were obtained in a study of a mutant IDH1 vaccine in newly diagnosed glioma. The wider study: The study started vaccination 4-6 weeks after radiotherapy alone, or with temozolomide cycles. Treated patients, around 60% male and around 40% female, averaged about 40 years of age. Overall study results and limits: Evidence of vaccine-induced immune responses was documented in approximately 93% of patients.

Method: immunoSEQ multiplex PCR; TCRdb's copy keeps in-frame clones and lacks some. The repertoire holds approximately 41,000 clones, under 80% seen once, with approximately 6.8% in the top ten. The CDR3 totals 15 residues. V shed 0 bases and J 5 bases; nucleotides not matched to a gene: 2. Germline V gives CDR1 MNHNY, CDR2 SVGAGI (reference sequence). The source is a woman between 40 and 50 years old with glioma. Some clones in this sample may be carry-over from other donors' samples. The material was PBMCs, obtained from a glioma patient whose treatment included an IDH1 peptide vaccine. This chain links TRBV6-6 with TRBJ2-1; 9 nucleotides align to TRBD2. In nucleotides, the CDR3 is TGTGCCAGCAGTTACTCGGGACTAGCAAACAATGAGCAGTTCTTC. Protein: CASSYSGLANNEQFF.